Below are 15 T cell receptor beta chains sequenced from a single sample in a study of shared clonotypes between healthy human individuals. Produced via immunoSEQ multiplex PCR; TCRdb's table is partial and in-frame only. The data contain some 2.4 million clones, approximately 93% of them singletons. The sequenced sample was naive CD4+ T cells from PBMCs. As to subset: CD45RA+ positively selected. These receptors came from a man in his late teens or twenties in good health. Some clones in this sample may be carry-over from other donors' samples.

The chain uses TRBV5-1 and TRBJ1-2; D might be TRBD1 (6 bases). The V gene's germline CDR1 is SGHRS and CDR2 YFSETQ. Trimming pared 0 bases from V and 4 bases from J, leaving 10 bases between. The CDR3 length is 14 residues. In DNA, the CDR3 is TGCGCCAGCAGCTTGGACGGACAGACCTATGGCTACACCTTC. It yields the protein CASSLDGQTYGYTF.

The gene calls are TRBV7-9 and TRBJ1-2; TRBD1 aligns across 8 bases. J lost 1 base, V lost 11 bases, and 6 bases had no gene match. Germline values: CDR1 SEHNR, CDR2 FQNEAQ (reference sequence). This CDR3 has 13 amino acids. The CDR3 coding sequence is TGTGCCGGCCGGGACAGGAATAACTATGGCTACACCTTC. This codes for CAGRDRNNYGYTF.

Here the CDR3 reads CASTIAGGYNEQFF. The CDR3 nucleotides read TGTGCCAGCACTATAGCGGGAGGTTACAATGAGCAGTTCTTC. V is TRBV28 and J is TRBJ2-1; 10 nucleotides align to TRBD2. Germline trimming cut 7 bases from V and 4 bases from J; bases unmatched to any gene: 4. CDR3 length: 14 amino acids. The germline V gene has CDR1 MDHEN and CDR2 SYDVKM.

This CDR3 is CASSLPSGRSEKLFF. CDR3 sequence (DNA): TGTGCCAGCAGTTTACCCTCAGGGCGCAGTGAAAAACTGTTTTTT. V gene TRBV28 combines with J gene TRBJ1-4; D perhaps matches TRBD1 (5 bases). V was clipped by 2 bases and J by 7 bases, with 14 bases between them. The germline V gene encodes CDR1 MDHEN and CDR2 SYDVKM. This CDR3 spans 15 amino acids.

The chain combines TRBV5-1 with TRBJ2-1, with TRBD2 matching 12 bases. Trimming removed 0 bases from V and 2 bases from J; junction bases left unmatched: 6. The CDR3 runs to 18 residues. CDR1 is SGHRS, CDR2 YFSETQ, per germline. The CDR3 region has the DNA TGCGCCAGCAGCTTGGAGACTAGCGGGAGACGCACCTACAATGAGCAGTTCTTC. It codes for CASSLETSGRRTYNEQFF.

The rearrangement joins TRBV18 to TRBJ2-2; perhaps TRBD2 as D (5 bases). This CDR3 spans 14 amino acids. Germline assignment: CDR1 KGHSH and CDR2 LQKENI. Trimming pared 6 bases from V and 4 bases from J, leaving 12 bases between. The CDR3, as DNA: TGTGCCAGCTCTACCGGGATACGCACCGGGGAGCTGTTTTTT. It specifies CASSTGIRTGELFF.

The chain links TRBV6-1 to TRBJ2-7; TRBD1 might be the D (5 bases). The V and J ends lost 2 bases and 3 bases respectively, with 11 bases between them. The CDR3 covers 14 residues. Looked up from germline, CDR1 is MNHNS and CDR2 is SASEGT. This CDR3 reads CASSENAGHYEQYF. The CDR3 region has the DNA TGTGCCAGCAGTGAAAATGCAGGGCACTACGAGCAGTACTTC.

The chain joins TRBV6-5 to TRBJ1-2; D perhaps matches TRBD1 (6 bases). Germline V gene lookup returns CDR1 MNHEY and CDR2 SVGAGI. CDR3 length: 13 amino acids. Trimming shortened V by 7 bases and J by 3 bases, and 12 bases separated the two germline ends. In DNA form, the CDR3 reads TGTGCCAGCACCCGACAGGATCACTATGGCTACACCTTC. It yields the protein CASTRQDHYGYTF.

In this sample, this clone turned up once. V gene TRBV28 combines with J gene TRBJ2-2; possible D gene TRBD2, 6 bases. The V and J ends lost 6 bases and 6 bases respectively, with 8 bases between them. Germline CDR1 reads MDHEN; CDR2 reads SYDVKM. The CDR3 length is 12 residues. CDR3 nucleotide sequence: TGTGCCAGCAGACGGAGGGCCGGGGAGCTGTTTTTT. It specifies CASRRRAGELFF.

CDR3 nucleotide sequence: TGTGCCAGCAGCGAGAGGCTAGCAGGGAACTATGGCTACACCTTC. It specifies CASSERLAGNYGYTF. This sequence joins TRBV9 and TRBJ1-2; possibly TRBD1 for D (5 bases). The CDR3 contains 15 residues. V was trimmed by 3 bases and J by 2 bases, leaving 14 bases between them. In germline, CDR1 is SGDLS, CDR2 YYNGEE.

J is TRBJ1-5 and V is TRBV7-2; D not resolved. Germline assignment: CDR1 SGHTA and CDR2 FQGNSA. The CDR3 spans 15 residues. V was cut by 0 bases and J by 3 bases, with 9 bases left in between. CDR3 DNA: TGTGCCAGCAGCTTAGCGGGCAGAACCAATCAGCCCCAGCATTTT. Amino acid sequence: CASSLAGRTNQPQHF.

This clone was observed a few times. The gene calls are TRBV7-3 and TRBJ1-2, with TRBD1 as a possible D gene (5 bases). V lost 5 bases to trimming and J lost 7 bases, with 14 bases between them. Germline CDR1 SGHTA, CDR2 FQGTGA. This CDR3 has 13 residues. The CDR3 sequence: CASSPSQGRGYTF. In nucleotides, the CDR3 is TGTGCCAGCAGCCCCTCTCAGGGTCGTGGCTACACCTTC. Full variable domain (rest looked up from reference TRBV7-3 and TRBJ1-2): GAGVSQTPSNKVTEKGKYVELRCDPISGHTALYWYRQSLGQGPEFLIYFQGTGAADDSGLPNDRFFAVRPEGSVSTLKIQRTERGDSAVYLCASSPSQGRGYTFGSGTRLTVV.

The chain combines TRBV6-6 with TRBJ2-1, with 9 nucleotides matching TRBD2. The CDR3 contains 16 residues. Germline CDR1 is MNHNY and CDR2 is SVGAGI (reference sequence). V was clipped by 6 bases and J by 6 bases; unmatched bases: 12. This CDR3 is CASSFALAGIPNEQFF. The CDR3 nucleotides are TGTGCCAGCAGCTTTGCCCTAGCGGGAATCCCCAATGAGCAGTTCTTC.

This clone was observed a single time. The chain links TRBV19 to TRBJ2-2; D remains unclear. Per germline, CDR1 LNHDA and CDR2 SQIVND (reference sequence). V was trimmed by 5 bases and J by 4 bases, leaving 14 bases between them. CDR3 length equals 15 residues. CDR3 in amino acids: CASSPTRSFTGELFF. The DNA of the CDR3 is TGTGCCAGTAGTCCCACCCGCAGCTTCACCGGGGAGCTGTTTTTT.

The V gene is TRBV5-1, the J gene TRBJ2-3, with D tentatively TRBD2 (6 bases). The V and J ends lost 6 bases and 3 bases respectively, with 17 bases between them. Germline CDR1 and CDR2: SGHRS and YFSETQ. This CDR3 spans 15 amino acids. CDR3 in amino acids: CASKEGLFVTDTQYF. In DNA form, the CDR3 reads TGCGCCAGCAAGGAGGGGCTTTTCGTAACAGATACGCAGTATTTT.